The sequence of this T cell receptor beta chain was determined in a study of blood T cell repertoires in COVID-19. The method was immunoSEQ multiplex PCR; TCRdb's version includes in-frame clones alone and lacks a portion of them. This sample has nearly 60,000 clones, with around 85% found just once. V dropped 0 bases and J dropped 5 bases, with 15 bases sitting between them. This CDR3 spans 16 amino acids. Germline lookup yields CDR1 SGHRS and CDR2 YFSETQ. Input material: peripheral blood. V is TRBV5-1 and J is TRBJ1-5; possible D gene TRBD1, 6 bases. The clonotype was recovered from a man aged 40-55 years with active COVID-19. The CDR3 DNA follows: TGCGCCAGCAGCTTGGATGGCAGGGGACCGGATCAGCCCCAGCATTTT. It codes for CASSLDGRGPDQPQHF.